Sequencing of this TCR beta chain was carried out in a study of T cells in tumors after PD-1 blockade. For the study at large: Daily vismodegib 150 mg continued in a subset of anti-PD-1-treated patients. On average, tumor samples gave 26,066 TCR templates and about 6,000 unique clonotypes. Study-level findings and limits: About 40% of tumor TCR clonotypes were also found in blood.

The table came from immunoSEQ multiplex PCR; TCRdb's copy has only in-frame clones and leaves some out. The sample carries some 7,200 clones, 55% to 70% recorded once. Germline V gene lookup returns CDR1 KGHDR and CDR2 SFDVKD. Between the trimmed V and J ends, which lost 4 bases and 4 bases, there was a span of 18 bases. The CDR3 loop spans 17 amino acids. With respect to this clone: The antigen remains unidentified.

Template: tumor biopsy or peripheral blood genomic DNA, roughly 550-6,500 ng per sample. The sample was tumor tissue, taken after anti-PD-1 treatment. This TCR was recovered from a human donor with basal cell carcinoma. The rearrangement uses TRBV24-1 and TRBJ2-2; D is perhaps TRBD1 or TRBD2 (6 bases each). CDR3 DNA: TGTGCCACCAGTGACAAAGGGTGGGGGGCGAGCACCGGGGAGCTGTTTTTT. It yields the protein CATSDKGWGASTGELFF.